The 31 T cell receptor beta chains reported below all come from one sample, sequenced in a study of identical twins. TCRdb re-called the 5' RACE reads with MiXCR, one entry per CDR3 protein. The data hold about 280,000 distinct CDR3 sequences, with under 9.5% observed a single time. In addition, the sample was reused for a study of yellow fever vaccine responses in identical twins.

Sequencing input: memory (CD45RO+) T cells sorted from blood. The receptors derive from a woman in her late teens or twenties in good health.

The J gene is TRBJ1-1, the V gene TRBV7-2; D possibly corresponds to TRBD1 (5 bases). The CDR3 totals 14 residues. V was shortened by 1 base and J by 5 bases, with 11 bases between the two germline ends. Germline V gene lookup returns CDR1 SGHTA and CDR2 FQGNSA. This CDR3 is CASSLGRQPTEAFF. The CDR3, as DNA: TGTGCCAGCAGCTTAGGACGACAGCCAACTGAAGCTTTCTTT.

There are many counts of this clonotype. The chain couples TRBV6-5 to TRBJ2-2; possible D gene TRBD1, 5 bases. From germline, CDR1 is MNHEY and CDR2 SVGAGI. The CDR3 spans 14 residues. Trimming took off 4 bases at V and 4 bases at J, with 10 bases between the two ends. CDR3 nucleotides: TGTGCCAGCAGTTTAGGCAGGGCCACCGGGGAGCTGTTTTTT. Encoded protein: CASSLGRATGELFF.

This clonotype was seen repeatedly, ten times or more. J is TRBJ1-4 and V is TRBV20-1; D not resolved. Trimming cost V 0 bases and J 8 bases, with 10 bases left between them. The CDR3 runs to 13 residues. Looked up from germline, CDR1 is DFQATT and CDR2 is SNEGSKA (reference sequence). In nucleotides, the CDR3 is TGCAGTGCTAGAGAAAGCTATGGGGAAAAACTGTTTTTT. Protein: CSARESYGEKLFF.

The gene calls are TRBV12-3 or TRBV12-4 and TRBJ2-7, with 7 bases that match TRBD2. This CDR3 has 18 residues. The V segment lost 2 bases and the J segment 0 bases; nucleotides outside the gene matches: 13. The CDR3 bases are TGTGCCAGCAGTTTAAGGGGCGGGAGATCTTCCCCCTCCTACGAGCAGTACTTC. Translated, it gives CASSLRGGRSSPSYEQYF.

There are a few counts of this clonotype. CDR3 coding DNA: TGTGCCAGTAGTATGCGGGAGGGAGGTTTTGGCAATGAGCAGTTCTTC. Protein sequence: CASSMREGGFGNEQFF. The genes are TRBV19 and TRBJ2-1; 9 bases agree with TRBD2. The germline V gene encodes CDR1 LNHDA and CDR2 SQIVND (reference sequence). The CDR3 has 16 amino acids. V trimming: 3 bases; J trimming: 6 bases; junction bases outside the gene matches: 9.

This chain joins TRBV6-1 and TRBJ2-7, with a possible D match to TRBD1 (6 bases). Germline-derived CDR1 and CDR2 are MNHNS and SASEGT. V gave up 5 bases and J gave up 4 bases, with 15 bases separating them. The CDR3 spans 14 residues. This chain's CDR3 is CASSPLIQGYEQYV. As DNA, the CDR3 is TGTGCCAGCAGTCCCTTAATACAGGGTTACGAGCAGTACGTC.

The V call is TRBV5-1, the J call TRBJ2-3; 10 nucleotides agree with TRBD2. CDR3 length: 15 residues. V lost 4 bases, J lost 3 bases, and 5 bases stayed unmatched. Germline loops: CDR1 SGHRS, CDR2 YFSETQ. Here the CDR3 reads CASSPVTSGTDTQYF. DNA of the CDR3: TGCGCCAGCAGCCCGGTGACTAGCGGGACAGATACGCAGTATTTT.

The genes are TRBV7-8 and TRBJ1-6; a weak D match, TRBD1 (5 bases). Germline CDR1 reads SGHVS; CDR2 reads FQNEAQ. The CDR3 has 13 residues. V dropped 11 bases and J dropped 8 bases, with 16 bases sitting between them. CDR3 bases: TGTGCCTCCCGGGGCAGGTGGGATTCACCCCTCCACTTT. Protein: CASRGRWDSPLHF.

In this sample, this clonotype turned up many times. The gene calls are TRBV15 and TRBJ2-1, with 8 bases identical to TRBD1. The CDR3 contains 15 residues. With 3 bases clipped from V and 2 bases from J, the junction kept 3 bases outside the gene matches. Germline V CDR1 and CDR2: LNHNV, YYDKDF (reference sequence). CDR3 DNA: TGTGCCACCAGCAGGGACAGGGTGCCCTACAATGAGCAGTTCTTC. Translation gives CATSRDRVPYNEQFF. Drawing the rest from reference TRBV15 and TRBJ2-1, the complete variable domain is DAMVIQNPRYQVTQFGKPVTLSCSQTLNHNVMYWYQQKSSQAPKLLFHYYDKDFNNEADTPDNFQSRRPNTSFCFLDIRSPGLGDTAMYLCATSRDRVPYNEQFFGPGTRLTVL.

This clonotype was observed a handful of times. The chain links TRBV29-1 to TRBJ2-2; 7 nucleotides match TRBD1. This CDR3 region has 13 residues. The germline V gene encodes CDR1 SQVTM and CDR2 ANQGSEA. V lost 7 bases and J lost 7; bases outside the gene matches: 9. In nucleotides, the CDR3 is TGCAGCGCCTCGACAGGGATGGGCGGGGAGCTGTTTTTT. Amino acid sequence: CSASTGMGGELFF.

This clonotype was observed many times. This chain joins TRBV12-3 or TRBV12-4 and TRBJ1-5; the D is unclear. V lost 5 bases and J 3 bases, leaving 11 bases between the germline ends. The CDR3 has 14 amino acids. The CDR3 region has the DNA TGTGCCAGCAGTAAAGACGGGTCCAATCAGCCCCAGCATTTT. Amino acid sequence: CASSKDGSNQPQHF.

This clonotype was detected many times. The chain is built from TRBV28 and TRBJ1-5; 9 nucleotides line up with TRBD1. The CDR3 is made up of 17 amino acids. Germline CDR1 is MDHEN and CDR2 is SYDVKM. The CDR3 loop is CPTKPSRQGESNQPQHF. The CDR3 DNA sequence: TGTCCAACCAAACCCTCCCGACAGGGGGAGAGCAATCAGCCCCAGCATTTT.

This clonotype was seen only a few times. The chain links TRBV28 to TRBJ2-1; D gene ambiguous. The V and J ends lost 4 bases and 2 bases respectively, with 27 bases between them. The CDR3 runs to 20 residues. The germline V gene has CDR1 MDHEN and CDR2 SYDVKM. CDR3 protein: CASSYTPALGMGPTYNEQFF. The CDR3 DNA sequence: TGTGCCAGCAGTTATACCCCCGCCCTGGGGATGGGCCCTACCTACAATGAGCAGTTCTTC.

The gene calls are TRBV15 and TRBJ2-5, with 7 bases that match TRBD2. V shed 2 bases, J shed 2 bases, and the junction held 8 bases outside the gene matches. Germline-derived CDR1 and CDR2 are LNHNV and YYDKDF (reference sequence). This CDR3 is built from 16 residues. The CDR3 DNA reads TGTGCCACCAGCAGACCGGGGGGAGGCTTTCAAGAGACCCAGTACTTC. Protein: CATSRPGGGFQETQYF.

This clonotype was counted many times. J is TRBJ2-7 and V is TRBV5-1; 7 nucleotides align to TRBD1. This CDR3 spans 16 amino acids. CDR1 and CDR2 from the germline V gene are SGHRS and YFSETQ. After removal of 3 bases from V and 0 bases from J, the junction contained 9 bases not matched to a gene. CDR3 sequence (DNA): TGCGCCAGCAGCTGGGCGACAGGGATAAGCTCCTACGAGCAGTACTTC. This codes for CASSWATGISSYEQYF.

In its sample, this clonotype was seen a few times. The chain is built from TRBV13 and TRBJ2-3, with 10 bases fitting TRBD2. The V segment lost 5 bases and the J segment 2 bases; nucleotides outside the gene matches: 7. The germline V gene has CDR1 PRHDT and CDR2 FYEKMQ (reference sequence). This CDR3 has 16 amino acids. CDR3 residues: CASSPPGTSVTDTQYF. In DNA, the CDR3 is TGTGCCAGCAGCCCGCCCGGGACTAGCGTCACAGATACGCAGTATTTT.

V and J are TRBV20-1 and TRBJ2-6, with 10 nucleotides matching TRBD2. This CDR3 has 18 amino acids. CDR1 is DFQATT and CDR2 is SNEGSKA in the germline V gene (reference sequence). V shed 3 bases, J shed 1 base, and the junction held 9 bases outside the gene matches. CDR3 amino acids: CSASLYLAGVSGANVLTF. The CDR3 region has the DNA TGCAGTGCTAGTTTGTACCTAGCGGGGGTTTCTGGGGCCAACGTCCTGACTTTC.

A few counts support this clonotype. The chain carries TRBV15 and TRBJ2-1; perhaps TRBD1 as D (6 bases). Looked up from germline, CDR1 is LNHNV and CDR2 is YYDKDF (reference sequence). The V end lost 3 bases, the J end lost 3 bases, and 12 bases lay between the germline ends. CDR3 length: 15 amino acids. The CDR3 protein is CATSSGGGHYNEQFF. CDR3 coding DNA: TGTGCCACCAGCAGTGGGGGCGGCCACTACAATGAGCAGTTCTTC.

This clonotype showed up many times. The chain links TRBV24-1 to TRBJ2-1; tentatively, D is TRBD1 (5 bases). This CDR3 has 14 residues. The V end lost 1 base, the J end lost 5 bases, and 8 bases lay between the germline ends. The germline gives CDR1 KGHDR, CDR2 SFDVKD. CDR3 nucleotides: TGTGCCACCAGTGATTTATCCAGGGACAATGAGCAGTTCTTC. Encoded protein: CATSDLSRDNEQFF.

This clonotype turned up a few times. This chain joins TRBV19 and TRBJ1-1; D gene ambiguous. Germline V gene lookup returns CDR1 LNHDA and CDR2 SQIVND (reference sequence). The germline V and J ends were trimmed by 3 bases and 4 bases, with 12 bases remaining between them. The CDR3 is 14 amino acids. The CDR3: CASSIFVESTEAFF. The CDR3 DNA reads TGTGCCAGTAGTATCTTTGTCGAGAGCACTGAAGCTTTCTTT.

CDR3 region: CASSPRALAGGSDTQYF. The CDR3 nucleotides read TGTGCCAGCAGCCCCCGCGCCCTAGCGGGAGGGTCGGATACGCAGTATTTT. This chain joins TRBV7-3 and TRBJ2-3; TRBD2 aligns across 12 bases. V was clipped by 5 bases and J by 6 bases; unmatched bases: 12. The CDR3 has 17 residues. Germline CDR1 SGHTA, CDR2 FQGTGA.

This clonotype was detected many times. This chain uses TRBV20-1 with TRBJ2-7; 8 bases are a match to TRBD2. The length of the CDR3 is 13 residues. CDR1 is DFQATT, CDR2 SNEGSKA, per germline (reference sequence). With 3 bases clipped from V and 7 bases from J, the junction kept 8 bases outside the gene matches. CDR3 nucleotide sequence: TGCAGTGCTAGGCGAGCGGGAGATGGGGAGCAGTACTTC. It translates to CSARRAGDGEQYF.

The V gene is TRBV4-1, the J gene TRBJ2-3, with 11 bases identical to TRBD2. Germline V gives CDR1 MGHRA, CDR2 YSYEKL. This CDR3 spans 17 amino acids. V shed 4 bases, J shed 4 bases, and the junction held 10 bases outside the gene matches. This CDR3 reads CASSRVLSGGAADTQYF. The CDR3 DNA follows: TGCGCCAGCAGCCGAGTGCTTAGCGGGGGGGCCGCAGATACGCAGTATTTT.

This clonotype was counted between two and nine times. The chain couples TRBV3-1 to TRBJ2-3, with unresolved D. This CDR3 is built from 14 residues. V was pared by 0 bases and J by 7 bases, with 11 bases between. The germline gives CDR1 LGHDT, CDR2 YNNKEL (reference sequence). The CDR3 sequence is CASSQEHVMNTQYF. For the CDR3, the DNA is TGTGCCAGCAGCCAAGAACACGTCATGAATACGCAGTATTTT.

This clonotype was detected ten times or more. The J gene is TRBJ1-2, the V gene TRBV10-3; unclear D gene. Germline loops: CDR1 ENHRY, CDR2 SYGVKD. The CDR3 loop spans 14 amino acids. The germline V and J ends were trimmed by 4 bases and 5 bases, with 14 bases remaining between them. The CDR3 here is CAISVDVILYGYTF. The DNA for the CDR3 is TGTGCCATCAGTGTGGATGTGATCTTGTATGGCTACACCTTC.

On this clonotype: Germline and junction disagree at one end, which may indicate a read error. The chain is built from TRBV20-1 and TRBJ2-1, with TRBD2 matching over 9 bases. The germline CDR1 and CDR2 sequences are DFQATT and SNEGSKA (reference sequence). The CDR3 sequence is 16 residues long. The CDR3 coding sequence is TGCAGTGCCAGAGGAAATAGCGGGGGTACCTACAATGAGCAGTTCTTC. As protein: CSARGNSGGTYNEQFF.

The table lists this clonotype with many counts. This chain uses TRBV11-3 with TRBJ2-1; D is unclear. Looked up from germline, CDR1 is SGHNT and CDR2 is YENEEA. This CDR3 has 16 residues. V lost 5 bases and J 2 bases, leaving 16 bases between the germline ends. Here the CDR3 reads CASSPHLMGTYNEQFF. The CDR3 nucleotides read TGTGCCAGCAGCCCCCATTTGATGGGAACCTACAATGAGCAGTTCTTC. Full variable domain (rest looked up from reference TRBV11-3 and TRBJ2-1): EAGVVQSPRYKIIEKKQPVAFWCNPISGHNTLYWYLQNLGQGPELLIRYENEEAVDDSQLPKDRFSAERLKGVDSTLKIQPAELGDSAVYLCASSPHLMGTYNEQFFGPGTRLTVL.

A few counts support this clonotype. The CDR3 here is CASSQASVGTTSDTQYF. In nucleotides, the CDR3 is TGCGCCAGCAGCCAAGCCTCGGTAGGGACCACATCGGATACGCAGTATTTT. This chain joins TRBV4-1 and TRBJ2-3; D possibly uses TRBD1 or TRBD2 (5 bases each). Germline CDR1 reads MGHRA; CDR2 reads YSYEKL. Between the trimmed V and J ends, which lost 1 base and 6 bases, there was a span of 20 bases. The CDR3 covers 17 residues.

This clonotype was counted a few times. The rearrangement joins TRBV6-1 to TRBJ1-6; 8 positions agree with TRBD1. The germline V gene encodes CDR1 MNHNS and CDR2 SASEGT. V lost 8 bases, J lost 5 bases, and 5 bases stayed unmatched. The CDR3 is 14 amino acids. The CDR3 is CASHPTGDNSPLHF. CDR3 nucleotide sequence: TGTGCCAGCCATCCGACAGGGGATAATTCACCCCTCCACTTT.

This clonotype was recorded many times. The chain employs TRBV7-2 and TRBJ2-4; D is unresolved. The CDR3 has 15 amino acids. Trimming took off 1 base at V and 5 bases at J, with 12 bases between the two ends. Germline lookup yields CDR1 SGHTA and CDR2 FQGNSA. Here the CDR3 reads CASSLEWTPENIQYF. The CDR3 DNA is TGTGCCAGCAGCTTAGAATGGACCCCCGAAAACATTCAGTACTTC.

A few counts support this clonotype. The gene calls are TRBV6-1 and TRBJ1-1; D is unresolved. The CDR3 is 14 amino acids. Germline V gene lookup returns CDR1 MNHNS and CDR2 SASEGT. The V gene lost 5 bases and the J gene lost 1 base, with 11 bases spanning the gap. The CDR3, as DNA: TGTGCCAGCAGTCGATCCACCTGGAACACTGAAGCTTTCTTT. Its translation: CASSRSTWNTEAFF.